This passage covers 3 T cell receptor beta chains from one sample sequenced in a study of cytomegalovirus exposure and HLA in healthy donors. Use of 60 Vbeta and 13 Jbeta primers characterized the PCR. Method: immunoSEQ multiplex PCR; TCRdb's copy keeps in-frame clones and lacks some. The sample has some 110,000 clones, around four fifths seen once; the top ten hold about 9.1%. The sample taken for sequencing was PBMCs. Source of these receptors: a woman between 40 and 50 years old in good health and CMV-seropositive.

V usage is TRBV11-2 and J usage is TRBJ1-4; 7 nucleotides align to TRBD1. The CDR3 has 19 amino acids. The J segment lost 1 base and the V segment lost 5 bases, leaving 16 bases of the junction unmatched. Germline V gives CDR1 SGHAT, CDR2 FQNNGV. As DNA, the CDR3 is TGTGCCAGCAGCCCGGACAGGTGGTCCCCTATTGGAACTAATGAAAAACTGTTTTTT. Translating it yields CASSPDRWSPIGTNEKLFF.

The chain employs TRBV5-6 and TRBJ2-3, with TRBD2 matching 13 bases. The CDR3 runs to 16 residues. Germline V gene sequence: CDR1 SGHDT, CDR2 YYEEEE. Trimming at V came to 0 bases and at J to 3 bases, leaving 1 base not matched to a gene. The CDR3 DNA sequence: TGTGCCAGCAGCTTGGCACTAGCGGGAGGGACAGATACGCAGTATTTT. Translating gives CASSLALAGGTDTQYF.

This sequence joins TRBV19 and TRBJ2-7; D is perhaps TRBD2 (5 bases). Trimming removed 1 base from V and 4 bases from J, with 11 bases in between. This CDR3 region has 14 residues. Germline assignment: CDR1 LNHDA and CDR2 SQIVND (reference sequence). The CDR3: CASSIGQEVYEQYF. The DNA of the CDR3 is TGTGCCAGTAGTATAGGGCAGGAGGTTTACGAGCAGTACTTC.